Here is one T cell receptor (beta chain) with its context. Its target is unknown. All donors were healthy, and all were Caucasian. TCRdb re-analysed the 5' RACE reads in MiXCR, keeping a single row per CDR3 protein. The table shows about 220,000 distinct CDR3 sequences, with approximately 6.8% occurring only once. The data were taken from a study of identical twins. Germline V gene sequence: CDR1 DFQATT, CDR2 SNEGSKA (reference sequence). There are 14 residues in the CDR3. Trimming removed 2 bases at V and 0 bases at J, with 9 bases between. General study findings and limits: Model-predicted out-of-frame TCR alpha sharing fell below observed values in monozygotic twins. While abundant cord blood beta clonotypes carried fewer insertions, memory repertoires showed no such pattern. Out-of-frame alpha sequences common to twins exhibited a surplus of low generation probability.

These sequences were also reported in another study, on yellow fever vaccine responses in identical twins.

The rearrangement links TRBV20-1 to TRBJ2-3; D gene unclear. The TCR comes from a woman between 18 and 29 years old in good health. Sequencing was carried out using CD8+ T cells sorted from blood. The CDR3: CSARPRSSTDTQYF. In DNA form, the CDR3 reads TGCAGTGCTAGACCTCGATCCAGCACAGATACGCAGTATTTT.